Presented here are 26 T cell receptor beta chains from one specimen sequenced in a study of radiation and T cells in renal cell carcinoma. Time point in this sample: blood 2 weeks post-SBRT. Documented treatment: 15 Gy SBRT to primary tumor, nephrectomy 4 weeks later. Using immunoSEQ multiplex PCR, the repertoire was profiled, and TCRdb retains in-frame clones only, with some absent. The table records fewer than 30,000 clones, approximately 84% of them present only once. This sample comprised blood, obtained from a patient whose treatment included radiotherapy and nephrectomy. All receptors derive from a man in his sixties with renal cell carcinoma.

The rearrangement uses TRBV10-2 and TRBJ1-6; 9 bases align to TRBD1. The CDR3 has 12 amino acids. With V trimmed by 10 bases and J by 7 bases, 2 bases remained unmatched. Looked up from germline, CDR1 is WSHSY and CDR2 is SAAADI. This CDR3 reads CATGQGNSPLHF. CDR3 DNA: TGCGCCACCGGACAGGGGAATTCACCCCTCCACTTT.

This rearrangement joins TRBV7-2 to TRBJ2-7; 14 nucleotides align to TRBD2. Germline-derived CDR1 and CDR2 are SGHTA and FQGNSA. J lost 6 bases, V lost 0 bases, and 4 bases had no gene match. CDR3 length: 16 amino acids. The chain's CDR3 is CASSLAGTSGRSEQYF. The CDR3 DNA reads TGTGCCAGCAGCTTAGCGGGGACTAGCGGGAGAAGCGAGCAGTACTTC.

The chain links TRBV29-1 to TRBJ2-1; 8 nucleotides align to TRBD1. Germline CDR1 and CDR2: SQVTM and ANQGSEA. This CDR3 contains 14 residues. Trimming at V came to 6 bases and at J to 2 bases, leaving 6 bases not matched to a gene. CDR3 sequence: CSVETGVPYNEQFF. CDR3 DNA: TGCAGCGTGGAGACAGGGGTCCCCTACAATGAGCAGTTCTTC.

DNA of the CDR3: TGCGCCAGCAGCCAAGATGGAATTTGGGGGTCCTACAATGAGCAGTTCTTC. It specifies CASSQDGIWGSYNEQFF. The rearrangement uses TRBV4-1 and TRBJ2-1; D may be TRBD1 or TRBD2 (5 bases each). Trimming took off 0 bases at V and 1 base at J, with 13 bases between the two ends. The CDR3 extends over 17 amino acids. Germline assignment: CDR1 MGHRA and CDR2 YSYEKL.

This chain uses TRBV5-1 with TRBJ2-7; the D gene is possibly TRBD1 (6 bases). Trimming removed 0 bases from V and 3 bases from J, with 10 bases in between. Germline values: CDR1 SGHRS, CDR2 YFSETQ. The CDR3 sequence is 14 residues long. CDR3 amino acids: CASSLGDKNYEQYF. In DNA, the CDR3 is TGCGCCAGCAGCTTGGGGGACAAAAACTACGAGCAGTACTTC.

The chain couples TRBV12-5 to TRBJ1-2; D gene uncertain. The CDR3 loop spans 14 amino acids. Deletions cut 5 bases from V and 8 bases from J, with 18 bases between. Germline-derived CDR1 and CDR2 are LGHNT and FRNRAP. The CDR3 sequence: CASGPSGIPEGYTF. The CDR3 bases are TGTGCTAGTGGTCCCTCCGGGATCCCAGAGGGCTACACCTTC.

The chain carries TRBV30 and TRBJ2-2; D is unresolved. With 6 bases removed from V and 2 bases from J, the gap between germline ends came to 16 bases. Germline V gene data show CDR1 as GTSNPN and CDR2 as SVGIG (reference sequence). The CDR3 has 15 residues. This CDR3 is CACRTLEYNTGELFF. In DNA, the CDR3 is TGTGCCTGCCGTACCCTGGAGTACAACACCGGGGAGCTGTTTTTT.

CDR3 sequence: CASSSPVGGRAGELFF. Written as DNA, the CDR3 is TGCGCCAGCAGCTCCCCTGTGGGGGGAAGGGCCGGGGAGCTGTTTTTT. The rearrangement joins TRBV5-1 to TRBJ2-2; maybe TRBD2 (6 bases). Germline V gives CDR1 SGHRS, CDR2 YFSETQ. V was clipped by 3 bases and J by 6 bases, with 18 bases between them. The CDR3 contains 16 residues. The variable domain in full, completed from reference TRBV5-1 and TRBJ2-2, reads KAGVTQTPRYLIKTRGQQVTLSCSPISGHRSVSWYQQTPGQGLQFLFEYFSETQRNKGNFPGRFSGRQFSNSRSEMNVSTLELGDSALYLCASSSPVGGRAGELFFGEGSRLTVL.

This rearrangement joins TRBV10-3 to TRBJ2-2, with 10 positions matching TRBD1. Germline loops: CDR1 ENHRY, CDR2 SYGVKD. There are 15 residues in the CDR3. V was clipped by 4 bases and J by 7 bases; unmatched bases: 6. The CDR3 DNA reads TGTGCCATCAGTGCACCCCGGACAGGGGGCGGGGAGCTGTTTTTT. It specifies CAISAPRTGGGELFF.

This rearrangement joins TRBV5-1 to TRBJ2-5; D is ambiguous. The V gene's germline CDR1 is SGHRS and CDR2 YFSETQ. Trimming pared 0 bases from V and 5 bases from J, leaving 11 bases between. The CDR3 spans 14 residues. The CDR3 protein is CASSLAWGWETQYF. As DNA, the CDR3 is TGCGCCAGCAGCTTGGCTTGGGGTTGGGAGACCCAGTACTTC.

V usage is TRBV2 and J usage is TRBJ1-1; D gene uncertain. Germline loops: CDR1 SNHLY, CDR2 FYNNEI. Between the trimmed V and J ends, which lost 4 bases and 0 bases, there was a span of 6 bases. The length of the CDR3 is 13 residues. As DNA, the CDR3 is TGTGCCAGCAGTGGGGAAATGAACACTGAAGCTTTCTTT. Translation: CASSGEMNTEAFF.

This chain links TRBV27 with TRBJ1-5, with D hard to call. V was pared by 6 bases and J by 2 bases, with 14 bases between. This CDR3 comprises 15 residues. CDR1 is MNHEY, CDR2 SMNVEV, per germline (reference sequence). The CDR3 nucleotides read TGTGCCAGCAGCCTGGGGAGGGTTGGCAATCAGCCCCAGCATTTT. This codes for CASSLGRVGNQPQHF.

This clone was seen once. V gene TRBV15 combines with J gene TRBJ2-3; D ambiguous. The V gene's germline CDR1 is LNHNV and CDR2 YYDKDF (reference sequence). The CDR3 runs 13 residues. V lost 5 bases to trimming and J lost 6 bases, with 12 bases between them. The CDR3 DNA sequence: TGTGCCACCAGCTTAAGACTTACTGATACGCAGTATTTT. Its protein is CATSLRLTDTQYF.

CDR3 in amino acids: CAISGVTDSGSKGNEQFF. Written as DNA, the CDR3 is TGTGCCATCAGCGGAGTCACAGATAGCGGGAGTAAAGGCAATGAGCAGTTCTTC. The chain combines TRBV10-3 with TRBJ2-1; 9 nucleotides agree with TRBD2. Looked up from germline, CDR1 is ENHRY and CDR2 is SYGVKD. V dropped 6 bases and J dropped 6; count of bases not matched to a gene: 18. The CDR3 loop spans 18 amino acids.

In its sample, this clone was seen once. J is TRBJ2-1 and V is TRBV7-8; 13 bases match TRBD2. J gave up 9 bases and V 3 bases, and 5 bases lay outside the gene matches. The CDR3 has 15 amino acids. Germline V gene data show CDR1 as SGHVS and CDR2 as FQNEAQ. The CDR3 spells CASSLGLAGWFEQFF. CDR3 coding DNA: TGTGCCAGCAGCTTGGGACTAGCGGGGTGGTTTGAGCAGTTCTTC.

The genes are TRBV30 and TRBJ2-3; TRBD1 is a possible D gene (5 bases). The germline gives CDR1 GTSNPN, CDR2 SVGIG (reference sequence). Trimming cost V 1 base and J 2 bases, with 7 bases left between them. The length of the CDR3 is 13 residues. This CDR3 is CAWSGRATDTQYF. The DNA of the CDR3 is TGTGCCTGGAGTGGCAGGGCCACAGATACGCAGTATTTT.

The V gene is TRBV19, the J gene TRBJ2-1; possible D gene TRBD2, 5 bases. V gave up 2 bases and J gave up 2 bases, with 13 bases separating them. The length of the CDR3 is 16 residues. Germline V gene lookup returns CDR1 LNHDA and CDR2 SQIVND (reference sequence). The DNA for the CDR3 is TGTGCCAGTAGTATATCTCCGGAGACTACCTACAATGAGCAGTTCTTC. As protein: CASSISPETTYNEQFF.

The chain combines TRBV5-1 with TRBJ1-4; D ambiguous. The CDR3 totals 17 residues. Between the trimmed V and J ends, which lost 0 bases and 2 bases, there was a span of 14 bases. Per germline, CDR1 SGHRS and CDR2 YFSETQ. The CDR3 is CASSLGAGRGTNEKLFF. CDR3 nucleotide sequence: TGCGCCAGCAGCTTGGGGGCAGGTCGTGGGACTAATGAAAAACTGTTTTTT.

The table lists this clone with a few counts. The genes are TRBV27 and TRBJ1-2; possible D gene TRBD1, 6 bases. The CDR3 has 13 amino acids. The germline gives CDR1 MNHEY, CDR2 SMNVEV (reference sequence). V shed 1 base and J shed 8 bases, with 11 bases lying between them. The CDR3 bases are TGTGCCAGCAGTTTATATCAGGGGAGCGGCTACACCTTC. Translated: CASSLYQGSGYTF.

The rearrangement uses TRBV6-6 and TRBJ2-2; a possible D gene is TRBD1 (6 bases). The V end lost 7 bases, the J end lost 3 bases, and 9 bases lay between the germline ends. This CDR3 has 13 residues. Germline-derived CDR1 and CDR2 are MNHNY and SVGAGI (reference sequence). The CDR3 DNA sequence: TGTGCCAGCATCCGACAGGACACCGGGGAGCTGTTTTTT. It encodes CASIRQDTGELFF.

The CDR3 reads CASSRRDYTGELFF. DNA for the CDR3: TGTGCCAGCAGTAGGCGGGACTACACCGGGGAGCTGTTTTTT. The V gene is TRBV7-8, the J gene TRBJ2-2, with D maybe TRBD2 (6 bases). The CDR3 consists of 14 residues. V was pared by 6 bases and J by 3 bases, with 11 bases between. Per germline, CDR1 SGHVS and CDR2 FQNEAQ.

This clone showed up just a few times. This chain joins TRBV5-1 and TRBJ1-1, with D possibly TRBD1 on 6 matching bases. Trimming removed 3 bases from V and 1 base from J, with 10 bases in between. The CDR3 runs 14 residues. CDR1 and CDR2 (germline): SGHRS, YFSETQ. The CDR3 coding sequence is TGCGCCAGCAGCTACAGGGATGAGAACACTGAAGCTTTCTTT. Translation gives CASSYRDENTEAFF. The whole variable domain, filled in from reference TRBV5-1 and TRBJ1-1, reads KAGVTQTPRYLIKTRGQQVTLSCSPISGHRSVSWYQQTPGQGLQFLFEYFSETQRNKGNFPGRFSGRQFSNSRSEMNVSTLELGDSALYLCASSYRDENTEAFFGQGTRLTVV.

The chain joins TRBV4-1 to TRBJ2-7; D remains unclear. There are 13 residues in the CDR3. Trimming cost V 1 base and J 1 base, with 5 bases left between them. Germline lookup yields CDR1 MGHRA and CDR2 YSYEKL. The CDR3 coding sequence is TGCGCCAGCAGCCAAGGGGGTTCCTACGAGCAGTACTTC. Translating gives CASSQGGSYEQYF.

V is TRBV4-2 and J is TRBJ2-2; weak D call: TRBD2 (5 bases). The germline gives CDR1 LGHNA, CDR2 YNFKEQ. V gave up 0 bases and J gave up 6 bases, with 20 bases separating them. CDR3 size: 18 residues. The CDR3 sequence is CASSQDPLVARGSGELFF. The CDR3, as DNA: TGTGCCAGCAGCCAAGATCCTTTGGTAGCTCGGGGTTCCGGGGAGCTGTTTTTT.

This sequence joins TRBV5-1 and TRBJ1-1, with 7 bases matching TRBD1. Germline values: CDR1 SGHRS, CDR2 YFSETQ. The V and J ends lost 6 bases and 4 bases, in that order; junction bases with no gene match: 9. The CDR3 is 14 amino acids. The DNA of the CDR3 is TGCGCCAGCACCGAAATACAGGGGAGCACTGAAGCTTTCTTT. This translates into CASTEIQGSTEAFF.

The V gene is TRBV28, the J gene TRBJ1-4; 7 bases fit TRBD1. The CDR3 runs 14 residues. CDR1 MDHEN and CDR2 SYDVKM come from the germline V gene. With 5 bases clipped from V and 4 bases from J, the junction kept 4 bases outside the gene matches. The CDR3 sequence is CASSPGQSNEKLFF. The CDR3 bases are TGTGCCAGCAGTCCGGGACAGAGTAATGAAAAACTGTTTTTT.